This T cell receptor beta chain was recovered during a study of cytomegalovirus exposure and HLA in healthy donors. The PCR made use of 60 Vbeta and 13 Jbeta primers. The method was immunoSEQ multiplex PCR; TCRdb's version includes in-frame clones alone and lacks a portion of them. The data hold under 250,000 clones, with 80% to 90% observed a single time. The CDR3 has 11 amino acids. Trimming removed 6 bases at V and 8 bases at J, with 10 bases between. Per the germline V gene, CDR1 is LNHDA and CDR2 is SQIVND (reference sequence). This TCR was sampled from a girl between 2 and 10 years old in good health and CMV-seronegative. The genes are TRBV19 and TRBJ1-1; D may be TRBD1 (6 bases). The sample comprised PBMCs. CDR3 in amino acids: CASSQGTEAFF. The CDR3 DNA sequence: TGTGCCAGTAGCCAGGGGACCGAAGCTTTCTTT.